This T cell receptor beta chain was recorded in a study of sequential checkpoint blockade in melanoma. The overall study: Both treatment sequences were followed by maintenance nivolumab.

Described treatment: randomized to nivolumab then ipilimumab (arm A) or the reverse (arm B). TCRdb keeps only in-frame clones here, not all; method: immunoSEQ multiplex PCR. The sample comprises over 10,000 clones, just under 85% of which are singletons, and about 47% rests with the top ten. Sequencing used CD8+ T cells sorted from blood (inferred from file names), obtained from a patient given nivolumab and ipilimumab in sequence. This TCR was sampled from a human donor with melanoma.

The CDR3 is CASSPSGTGTGYEQYF. In DNA, the CDR3 is TGTGCCAGCAGCCCCTCCGGGACAGGGACGGGGTACGAGCAGTACTTC. The chain joins TRBV11-2 to TRBJ2-7; 9 nucleotides align to TRBD1. Trimming removed 5 bases from V and 4 bases from J; junction bases left unmatched: 12. The CDR3 is 16 amino acids. CDR1 is SGHAT, CDR2 FQNNGV, per germline.